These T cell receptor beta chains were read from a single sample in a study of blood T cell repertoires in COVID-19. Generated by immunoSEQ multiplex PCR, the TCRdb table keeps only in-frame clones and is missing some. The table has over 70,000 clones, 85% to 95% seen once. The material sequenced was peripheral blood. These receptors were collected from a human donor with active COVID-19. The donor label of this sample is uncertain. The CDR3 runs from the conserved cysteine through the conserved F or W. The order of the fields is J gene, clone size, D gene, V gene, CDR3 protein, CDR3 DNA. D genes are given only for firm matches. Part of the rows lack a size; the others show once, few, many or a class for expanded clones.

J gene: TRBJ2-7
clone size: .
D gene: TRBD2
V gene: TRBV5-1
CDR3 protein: CASSLSSTSGMAYEQYF
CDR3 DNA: TGCGCCAGCAGCTTGAGCTCCACTAGCGGGATGGCCTACGAGCAGTACTTC

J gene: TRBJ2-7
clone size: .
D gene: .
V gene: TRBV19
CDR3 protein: CASSMGDNSYEQYF
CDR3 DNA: TGTGCCAGTAGTATGGGGGACAATTCCTACGAGCAGTACTTC

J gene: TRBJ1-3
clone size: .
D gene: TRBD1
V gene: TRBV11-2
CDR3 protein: CASSSGGRQGGLSGNTIYF
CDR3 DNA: TGTGCCAGCAGCTCCGGTGGGCGGCAGGGGGGCCTCTCTGGAAACACCATATATTTT

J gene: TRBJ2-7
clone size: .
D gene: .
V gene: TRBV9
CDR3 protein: CASSNSIGGAYEQYF
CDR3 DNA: TGTGCCAGCAGCAACTCGATAGGGGGGGCCTACGAGCAGTACTTC

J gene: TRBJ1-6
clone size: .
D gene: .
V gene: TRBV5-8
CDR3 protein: CASSSTVRFSYNSPLHF
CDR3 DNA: TGTGCCAGCAGCTCGACAGTTCGGTTCTCCTATAATTCACCCCTCCACTTT

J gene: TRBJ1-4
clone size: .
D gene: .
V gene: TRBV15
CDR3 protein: CATSRDTSGGHEKLFF
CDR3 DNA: TGTGCCACCAGCAGAGACACATCGGGGGGGCATGAAAAACTGTTTTTT

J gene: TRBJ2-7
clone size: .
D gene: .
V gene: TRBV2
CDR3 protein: CASSEFSSGGFNEQYF
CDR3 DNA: TGTGCCAGCAGTGAATTCTCGTCAGGGGGGTTCAACGAGCAGTACTTC

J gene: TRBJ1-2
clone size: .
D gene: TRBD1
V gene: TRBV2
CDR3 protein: CASSGDRALAGYTF
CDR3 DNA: TGTGCCAGCAGTGGGGACAGGGCGCTGGCTGGCTACACCTTC

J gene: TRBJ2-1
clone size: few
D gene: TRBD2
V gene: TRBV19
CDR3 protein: CASSPGGDYNEQFF
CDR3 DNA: TGTGCCAGTAGTCCGGGGGGTGATTACAATGAGCAGTTCTTC

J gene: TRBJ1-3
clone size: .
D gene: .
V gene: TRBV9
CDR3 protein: CASSVSLGGGNTIYF
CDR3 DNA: TGTGCCAGCAGCGTTTCGTTGGGGGGAGGAAACACCATATATTTT

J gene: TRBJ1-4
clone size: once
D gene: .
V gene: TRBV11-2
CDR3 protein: CASSLRGTDGEKLFF
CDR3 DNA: TGTGCCAGCAGCTTACGGGGTACGGATGGTGAAAAACTGTTTTTT

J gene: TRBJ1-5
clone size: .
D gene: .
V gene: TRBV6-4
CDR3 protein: CASSDTWTEGPQHF
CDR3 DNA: TGTGCCAGCAGTGACACCTGGACTGAGGGGCCCCAGCATTTT

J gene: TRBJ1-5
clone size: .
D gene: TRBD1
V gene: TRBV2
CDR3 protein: CASSPNPTGLGQPQHF
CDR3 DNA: TGTGCCAGCAGTCCAAATCCGACAGGGTTAGGTCAGCCCCAGCATTTT

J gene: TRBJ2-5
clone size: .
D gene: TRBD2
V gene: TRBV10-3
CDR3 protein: CAISESGSGGTQETQYF
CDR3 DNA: TGTGCCATCAGTGAGTCCGGGAGCGGGGGGACCCAAGAGACCCAGTACTTC

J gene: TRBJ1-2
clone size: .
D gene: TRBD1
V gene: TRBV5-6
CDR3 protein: CASSQVGTGLNYGYTF
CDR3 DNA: TGTGCCAGCAGCCAGGTGGGGACAGGGCTAAACTATGGCTACACCTTC

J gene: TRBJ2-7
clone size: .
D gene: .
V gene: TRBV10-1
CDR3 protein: CASSPGNEGHASYEQYF
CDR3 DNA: TGCGCCAGCAGCCCTGGAAACGAGGGACACGCGTCCTACGAGCAGTACTTC

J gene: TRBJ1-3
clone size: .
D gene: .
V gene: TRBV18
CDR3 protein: CASSAAVSGNTIYF
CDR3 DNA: TGTGCCAGTTCAGCGGCGGTCTCTGGAAACACCATATATTTT

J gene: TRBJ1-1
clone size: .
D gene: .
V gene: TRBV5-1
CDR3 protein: CASSLGRENTEAFF
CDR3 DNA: TGCGCCAGCAGCTTGGGCAGGGAGAACACTGAAGCTTTCTTT

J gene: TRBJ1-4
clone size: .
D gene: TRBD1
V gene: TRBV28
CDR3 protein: CASRNTGAITEKLFF
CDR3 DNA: TGTGCCAGCAGGAACACAGGGGCCATCACTGAAAAACTGTTTTTT

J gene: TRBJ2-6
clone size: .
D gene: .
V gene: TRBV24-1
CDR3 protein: CATSDLIRGHSGANVLTF
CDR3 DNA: TGTGCCACCAGTGATTTAATTCGGGGTCACTCTGGGGCCAACGTCCTGACTTTC

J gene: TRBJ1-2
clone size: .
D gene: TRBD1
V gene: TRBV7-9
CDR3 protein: CASSAGGHGYTF
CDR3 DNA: TGTGCCAGCAGCGCAGGGGGCCATGGCTACACCTTC

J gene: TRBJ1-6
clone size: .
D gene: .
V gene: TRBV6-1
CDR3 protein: CASSEGSEGGSPLHF
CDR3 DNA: TGTGCCAGCAGTGAAGGTAGCGAGGGAGGCTCACCCCTCCACTTT

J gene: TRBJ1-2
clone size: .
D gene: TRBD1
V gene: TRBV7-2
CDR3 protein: CASSLRTGEGWGYTF
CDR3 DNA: TGTGCCAGCAGCCTCCGGACAGGGGAAGGTTGGGGCTACACCTTC

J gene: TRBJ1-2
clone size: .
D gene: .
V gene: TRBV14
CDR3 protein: CASSQRTGYYGYTF
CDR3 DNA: TGTGCCAGCAGCCAAAGAACCGGGTACTATGGCTACACCTTC

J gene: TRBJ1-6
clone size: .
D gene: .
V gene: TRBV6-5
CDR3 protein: CASSWAGRGDNSPLHF
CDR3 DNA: TGTGCCAGCAGTTGGGCAGGGCGGGGTGATAATTCACCCCTCCACTTT

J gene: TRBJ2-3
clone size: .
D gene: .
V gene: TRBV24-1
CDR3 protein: CATAHVDTQYF
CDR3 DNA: TGTGCCACCGCACACGTCGATACGCAGTATTTT

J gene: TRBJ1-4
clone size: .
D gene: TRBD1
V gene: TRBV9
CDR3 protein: CASREDRGGEKLFF
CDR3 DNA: TGTGCCAGCAGGGAGGACAGGGGCGGCGAAAAACTGTTTTTT

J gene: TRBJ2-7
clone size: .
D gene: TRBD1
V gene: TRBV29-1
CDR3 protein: CSVAGQGLLEQYF
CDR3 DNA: TGCAGCGTTGCGGGACAGGGCCTTCTCGAGCAGTACTTC

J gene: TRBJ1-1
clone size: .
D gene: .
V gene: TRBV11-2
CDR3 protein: CASSLGAGNGNTEAFF
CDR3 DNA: TGTGCCAGCAGCTTAGGAGCAGGAAATGGGAACACTGAAGCTTTCTTT

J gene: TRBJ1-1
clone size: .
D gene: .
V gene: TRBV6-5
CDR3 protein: CASSKRTVQNTEAFF
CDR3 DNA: TGTGCCAGCAGTAAACGGACAGTCCAAAACACTGAAGCTTTCTTT

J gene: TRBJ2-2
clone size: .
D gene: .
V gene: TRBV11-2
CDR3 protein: CASSLASENTGELFF
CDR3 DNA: TGTGCCAGCAGCTTGGCTAGCGAGAACACCGGGGAGCTGTTTTTT

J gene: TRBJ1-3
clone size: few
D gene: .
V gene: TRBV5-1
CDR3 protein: CASSLDPSSGNTIYF
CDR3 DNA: TGCGCCAGCAGCCTGGACCCCAGCTCTGGAAACACCATATATTTT

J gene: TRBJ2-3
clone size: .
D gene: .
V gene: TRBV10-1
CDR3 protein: CATRGGDQSF
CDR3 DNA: TGCGCCACCAGGGGCGGGGATCAGTCTTTT

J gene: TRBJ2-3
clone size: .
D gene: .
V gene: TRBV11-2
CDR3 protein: CATIKRGVTDTQYF
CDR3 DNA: TGTGCAACCATAAAAAGGGGCGTCACAGATACGCAGTATTTT

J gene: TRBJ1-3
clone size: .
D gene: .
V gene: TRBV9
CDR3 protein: CASSVIESGNTIYF
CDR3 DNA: TGTGCCAGCAGCGTAATTGAGTCTGGAAACACCATATATTTT

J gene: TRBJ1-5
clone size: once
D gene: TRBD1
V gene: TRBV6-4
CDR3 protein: CASSDTTGGAASNQPQHF
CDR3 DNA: TGTGCCAGCAGTGACACGACAGGGGGCGCAGCCAGCAATCAGCCCCAGCATTTT

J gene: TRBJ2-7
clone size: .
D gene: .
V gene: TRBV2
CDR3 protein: CASSERGSPYEQYF
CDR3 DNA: TGTGCCAGCAGTGAAAGGGGGTCTCCCTACGAGCAGTACTTC

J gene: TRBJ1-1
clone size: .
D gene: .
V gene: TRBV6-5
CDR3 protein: CASSRVSNTEAFF
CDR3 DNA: TGTGCCAGCAGCCGCGTGTCCAACACTGAAGCTTTCTTT

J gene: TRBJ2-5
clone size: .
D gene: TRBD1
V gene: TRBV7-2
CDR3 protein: CASIQGTAALRETQYF
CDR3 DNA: TGTGCCAGCATTCAGGGGACAGCCGCCCTTCGAGAGACCCAGTACTTC

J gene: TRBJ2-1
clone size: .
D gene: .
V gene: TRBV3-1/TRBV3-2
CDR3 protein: CASSHPTDYYNEQFF
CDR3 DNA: TGTGCCAGCAGCCATCCCACAGACTATTACAATGAGCAGTTCTTC

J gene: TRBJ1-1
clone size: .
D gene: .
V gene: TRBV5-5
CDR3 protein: CASSLRGQNTEAFF
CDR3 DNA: TGTGCCAGCAGCCTTCGGGGACAGAACACTGAAGCTTTCTTT

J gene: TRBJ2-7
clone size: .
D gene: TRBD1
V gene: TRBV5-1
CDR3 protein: CASSLRTGESYEQYF
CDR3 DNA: TGCGCCAGCAGCTTGAGGACAGGCGAGTCCTACGAGCAGTACTTC

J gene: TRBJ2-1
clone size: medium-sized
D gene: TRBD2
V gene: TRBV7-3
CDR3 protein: CASSPFGGGEQFF
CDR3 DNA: TGTGCCAGCAGCCCCTTTGGCGGGGGAGAGCAGTTCTTC

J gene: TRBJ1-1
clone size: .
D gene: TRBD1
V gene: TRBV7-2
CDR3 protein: CASGQGGNTEAFF
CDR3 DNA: TGTGCCAGTGGACAGGGGGGGAACACTGAAGCTTTCTTT

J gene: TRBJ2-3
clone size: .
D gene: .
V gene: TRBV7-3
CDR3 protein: CASSLWETDTQYF
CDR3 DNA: TGTGCCAGCAGCTTATGGGAGACAGATACGCAGTATTTT

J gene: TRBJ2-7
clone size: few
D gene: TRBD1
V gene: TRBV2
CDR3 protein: CASTGTGFYEQYF
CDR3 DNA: TGTGCCAGCACAGGGACAGGGTTCTACGAGCAGTACTTC

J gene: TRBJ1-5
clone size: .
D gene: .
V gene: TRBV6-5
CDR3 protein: CASSYSAGAGQPQHF
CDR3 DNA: TGTGCCAGCAGTTACTCGGCGGGGGCAGGTCAGCCCCAGCATTTT

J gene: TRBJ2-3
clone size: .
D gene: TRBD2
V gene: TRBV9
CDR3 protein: CASSVEGTSGGALGTQYF
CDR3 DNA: TGTGCCAGCAGCGTAGAGGGGACTAGCGGGGGGGCGCTCGGTACGCAGTATTTT

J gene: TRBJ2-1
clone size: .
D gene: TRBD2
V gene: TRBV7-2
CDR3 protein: CASSPPSGRSYNEQFF
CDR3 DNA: TGTGCCAGCAGCCCCCCTAGCGGTCGCTCCTACAATGAGCAGTTCTTC

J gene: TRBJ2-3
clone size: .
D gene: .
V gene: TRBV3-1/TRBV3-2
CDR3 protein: CASSQGGADTQYF
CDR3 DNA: TGTGCCAGCAGCCAAGGGGGGGCAGATACGCAGTATTTT

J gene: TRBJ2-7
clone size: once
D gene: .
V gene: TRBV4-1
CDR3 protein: CASSQGNRVENEQYF
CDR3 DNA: TGCGCCAGCAGCCAAGGTAACAGGGTAGAGAACGAGCAGTACTTC

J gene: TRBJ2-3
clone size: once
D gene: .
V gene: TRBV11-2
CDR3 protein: CASSLLFAVETSTDTQYF
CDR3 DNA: TGTGCCAGCAGCTTATTGTTTGCTGTTGAAACTAGCACAGATACGCAGTATTTT

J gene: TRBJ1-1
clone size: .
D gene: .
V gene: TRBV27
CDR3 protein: CASSRIPHTEAFF
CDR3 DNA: TGTGCCAGCAGCCGAATTCCTCACACAGAAGCTTTCTTT

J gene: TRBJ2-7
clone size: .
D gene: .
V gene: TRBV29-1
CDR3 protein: CSVESDRAYEQYF
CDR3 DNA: TGCAGCGTTGAGTCGGACAGAGCCTACGAGCAGTACTTC

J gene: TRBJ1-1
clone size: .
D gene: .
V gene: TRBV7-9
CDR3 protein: CASSWEGGDTEAFF
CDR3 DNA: TGTGCCAGCAGCTGGGAGGGCGGGGACACTGAAGCTTTCTTT

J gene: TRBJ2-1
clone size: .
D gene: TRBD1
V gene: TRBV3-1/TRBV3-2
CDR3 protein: CASSPTGTGGNEQFF
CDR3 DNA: TGTGCCAGCAGCCCCACCGGGACAGGGGGCAATGAGCAGTTCTTC

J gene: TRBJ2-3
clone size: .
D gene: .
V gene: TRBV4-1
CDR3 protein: CASSHPGRSTDTQYF
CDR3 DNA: TGCGCCAGCAGCCACCCAGGCAGAAGCACAGATACGCAGTATTTT

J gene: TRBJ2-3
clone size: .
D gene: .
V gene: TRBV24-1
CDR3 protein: CATSDLQAGSRDTQYF
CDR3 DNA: TGTGCCACCAGTGATTTGCAGGCGGGGTCGAGAGATACGCAGTATTTT

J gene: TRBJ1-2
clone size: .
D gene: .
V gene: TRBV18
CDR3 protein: CASSPPTEPNYGYTF
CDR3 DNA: TGTGCCAGCTCACCACCGACAGAGCCTAACTATGGCTACACCTTC

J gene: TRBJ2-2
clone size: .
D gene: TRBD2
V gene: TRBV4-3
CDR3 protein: CASSRQTSGGAVGELFF
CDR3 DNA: TGCGCCAGCAGCCGTCAGACTAGCGGGGGGGCTGTCGGGGAGCTGTTTTTT